Sequencing of this TCR beta chain was carried out in a study of PD-1 blockade in classical Hodgkin lymphoma. Study-level findings and limits: Partial responders and progressors had significantly lower baseline TCR diversity. There remain no defined causes for the repertoire differences, which possibly reflect disease activity or prior therapy.

This clone was detected only a few times. What it recognizes is unknown. Generated by immunoSEQ multiplex PCR, the TCRdb table keeps only in-frame clones and is missing some. The data contain 25,000 to 30,000 clones, roughly 70% of them singletons. Every patient had relapsed following autologous stem cell transplantation, and cohorts differed in brentuximab vedotin exposure. This TCR came from a human donor with classical Hodgkin lymphoma. This material consisted of peripheral blood mononuclear cells (PBMCs), taken before the second cycle of nivolumab.

The DNA of the CDR3 is TGTGCCAGTAGTTTTTTGCAGAGCTCCTATAATTCACCCCTCCACTTT. It yields the protein CASSFLQSSYNSPLHF. V gene TRBV19 combines with J gene TRBJ1-6; D remains unclear. Germline V gene data show CDR1 as LNHDA and CDR2 as SQIVND (reference sequence). V was trimmed by 5 bases and J by 0 bases, leaving 11 bases between them. CDR3 size: 16 residues.